This entry describes one TCR beta chain. In the original analysis: Counts of nucleated cells, estimated from reference gene primer amplification, were obtained. The assay was immunoSEQ multiplex PCR, and TCRdb's table has in-frame clones only and misses some. V and J calls and clone size are copied from that table; D and trimming were computed from the DNA. Among approximately 280,000 clones listed, around 85% were seen once. The sample comes from a study of blood T cell repertoires in COVID-19. Overall study: Sample material is recorded as cDNA or gDNA derived from T cells, B-cell-depleted T cells, or PBMCs.

The CDR3 extends over 15 amino acids. J lost 2 bases, V lost 7 bases, and 11 bases had no gene match. CDR1 is MNHEY, CDR2 SMNVEV, per germline (reference sequence). Those enrolled, adults aged roughly 18 to 100 years, came from under 25 US areas. Participant-given clinical history determined each cohort assignment. The source of this sequence is a woman in her forties who had recovered from COVID-19. The chain links TRBV27 to TRBJ2-7; 7 bases agree with TRBD2. Sequenced material: PBMCs or T cells enriched from blood (not recorded which). The CDR3 coding sequence is TGTGCCAGCACCCCCGGGGAGGGGAAGGCCTACGAGCAGTACTTC. This sequence encodes CASTPGEGKAYEQYF.